This T cell receptor (beta chain) derives from a study of metastatic and nonmetastatic thyroid tumors. The table lists this clone with many counts. Nobody among the patients had been given any treatment before thyroid surgery. The CDR3 has 15 residues. CDR1 and CDR2 (germline): SGHDN, FVKESK. V was pared by 0 bases and J by 5 bases, with 11 bases between. TCRdb used MiXCR to call clones anew from the PCR reads. The table includes about 53,000 clones, about 20% detected once. V gene TRBV14 combines with J gene TRBJ1-3, with D unresolved. Sequencing used blood. The receptor's source is a female donor with papillary thyroid cancer or a benign thyroid nodule (not recorded which). Some clones in this sample may be carry-over from other donors' samples. The CDR3 coding sequence is TGTGCCAGCAGCCAAGAGTCTGGGCTAAGAAACACCATATATTTT. This codes for CASSQESGLRNTIYF.